This record concerns one TCR beta chain sequence. This clonotype was recorded at least ten times. Its antigen has not been determined. Compared with germline, one end of the junction differs, possibly owing to a read error. This sample is drawn from a study of CD8 T cells in ankylosing spondylitis (dated by TCRdb to 2015 to 2018). Regarding the complete study: The study set out to find disease-linked TCR variants by profiling T cell receptor beta repertoires in ankylosing spondylitis patients and healthy donors. The whole study cohort included 108 healthy donors and about two dozen ankylosing spondylitis patients. Peripheral blood samples were taken, and synovial fluid was additionally collected from ankylosing spondylitis patients. Overall study results and their limits: Some motif variants had previously been reported in the synovial fluid and blood of reactive arthritis patients, which suggests shared mechanisms of disease initiation. According to the report, matched synovial fluid samples from ankylosing spondylitis patients were significantly enriched for the disease-linked clones. A CD8+ phenotype was shown by the disease-linked clones, which were found at relatively low frequencies in peripheral blood. A TCR beta motif of seven or eight highly homologous amino acid variants appeared characteristic of blood from ankylosing spondylitis patients.

This sample was sequenced with an Illumina HiSeq 2500. TCR beta libraries were prepared by quantitative 5'-RACE with molecular barcodes. The published analysis was carried out like this. Disease-linked TCR variants were identified with a new computational method built on a probabilistic model of VDJ rearrangement. TCRdb trimmed the raw reads at Q25, called clones with MiXCR and kept productive beta chains. Under each unique CDR3 protein, matching rows form one entry showing the most common genes and DNA. Here the V and J calls rest on TCRdb's processing, not on the authors' analysis. The sample table contains about 320,000 distinct CDR3 sequences; only one count was recorded for about 9.9% of them. The ten largest account for 9.1% of the sample. The CDR3 goes from the cysteine to the phenylalanine over 12 residues. The sequence is cut down to CDR3 DNA, 36 bases in frame from base 1.

The sequenced sample was blood, either unsorted or a sorted T cell fraction (not recorded which). This clonotype originated in a female donor with ankylosing spondylitis or in good health (not recorded which). Recombination connected TRBV12-3 or TRBV12-4 to TRBJ2-7, and perhaps TRBD2 as D gene, on 6 matching bases. CDR3 region: CASSRGAHEQYF. The sequenced DNA is TGTGCCAGCAGTCGCGGGGCTCACGAACAGTACTTC.